Below, 29 T cell receptor beta chains from the same sample are listed, as sequenced in a study of blood T cell repertoires in COVID-19. TCRdb's table, derived via immunoSEQ multiplex PCR, lists solely in-frame clones and lacks some. The data hold around 24,000 clones, with more than 70% observed a single time. The specimen was peripheral blood. The receptors shown here come from a human donor with active COVID-19. The donor label of this sample is uncertain.

The chain recombines TRBV5-5 with TRBJ2-2; D is uncertain. V was shortened by 5 bases and J by 5 bases, with 10 bases between the two germline ends. The CDR3 runs 13 residues. Germline CDR1 is SGHKS and CDR2 is YYEKEE (reference sequence). CDR3 loop: CASSWSRTGELFF. In DNA, the CDR3 is TGTGCCAGCAGTTGGAGTCGAACCGGGGAGCTGTTTTTT.

The rearrangement links TRBV3-1 (or the pseudogene TRBV3-2) to TRBJ2-4, with 12 bases fitting TRBD2. Germline V lookup: CDR1 LGHDT, CDR2 YNNKEL (reference sequence). Unmatched junction bases numbered 8, after V lost 8 bases and J lost 6 bases. This CDR3 region has 15 residues. Here the CDR3 reads CASSGLAGTRNIQYF. CDR3 bases: TGTGCCAGCTCCGGACTAGCGGGGACGAGAAACATTCAGTACTTC.

CDR3 residues: CASSSQGRVQFF. CDR3 DNA sequence: TGTGCCAGCAGTTCACAGGGGCGTGTGCAGTTCTTC. The chain joins TRBV7-9 to TRBJ2-1, with TRBD1 matching over 7 bases. The CDR3 consists of 12 residues. Unmatched junction bases numbered 8, after V lost 6 bases and J lost 12 bases. Germline CDR1 reads SEHNR; CDR2 reads FQNEAQ (reference sequence). The full variable domain, completed using reference TRBV7-9 and TRBJ2-1, is DTGVSQNPRHKITKRGQNVTFRCDPISEHNRLYWYRQTLGQGPEFLTYFQNEAQLEKSRLLSDRFSAERPKGSFSTLEIQRTEQGDSAMYLCASSSQGRVQFFGPGTRLTVL.

This clone was seen only a few times. The chain recombines TRBV10-2 with TRBJ2-5, with TRBD2 as a possible D gene (6 bases). Germline assignment: CDR1 WSHSY and CDR2 SAAADI. Trimming stripped 3 bases from V and 3 bases from J, with 14 bases between. This CDR3 region has 15 residues. The CDR3 loop is CASSDFPSEKETQYF. DNA for the CDR3: TGCGCCAGCAGTGACTTTCCTAGCGAAAAAGAGACCCAGTACTTC.

In this sample, this clone turned up once. This chain joins TRBV2 and TRBJ2-7, with 8 bases identical to TRBD1. Trimming cost V 6 bases and J 5 bases; bases outside gene matches: 12. CDR1 is SNHLY, CDR2 FYNNEI, per germline. This CDR3 is 15 amino acids long. CDR3 loop: CASREGRTGMNEQYF. The CDR3, as DNA: TGTGCCAGCAGGGAGGGGAGGACAGGGATGAACGAGCAGTACTTC.

Only one count was recorded for this clone. J is TRBJ2-3 and V is TRBV23-1, with TRBD2 matching over 7 bases. TRBV23-1 is classed as an ORF, of uncertain function. The length of the CDR3 is 17 residues. J was trimmed by 4 bases and V by 5 bases; bases with no gene match: 15. The CDR3 region is CASSEARLAGGADTQYF. The CDR3 nucleotides are TGCGCCAGCAGTGAAGCCCGACTAGCTGGGGGGGCAGATACGCAGTATTTT.

This chain joins TRBV11-2 and TRBJ2-7, with D uncertain. This CDR3 has 14 residues. From germline, CDR1 is SGHAT and CDR2 FQNNGV. V lost 1 base, J lost 2 bases, and 9 bases lay in between. The CDR3 nucleotides read TGTGCCAGCAGCTTAGTCGCAGGAACCTACGAGCAGTACTTC. This sequence encodes CASSLVAGTYEQYF.

The V call is TRBV14, the J call TRBJ2-2; D possibly corresponds to TRBD2 (6 bases). V lost 0 bases to trimming and J lost 2 bases, with 13 bases between them. CDR3 length: 17 amino acids. CDR1 and CDR2 from the germline V gene are SGHDN and FVKESK. DNA for the CDR3: TGTGCCAGCAGCCAAGATGCGGCGGGGCCTAACACCGGGGAGCTGTTTTTT. Translation gives CASSQDAAGPNTGELFF.

This clone turned up a few times. The chain joins TRBV5-1 to TRBJ2-7; 9 positions match TRBD2. The CDR3 is 16 amino acids. V gave up 3 bases and J gave up 4 bases; unmatched junction bases: 11. Germline CDR1 SGHRS, CDR2 YFSETQ. The CDR3, as DNA: TGCGCCAGCAGCTCCACCAGCAGCGGGAGGTCGTACGAGCAGTACTTC. It yields the protein CASSSTSSGRSYEQYF.

This chain connects TRBV21-1 to TRBJ2-7; the table assigns TRBD1, which was not confirmed against the DNA. TRBV21-1 is shown as a pseudogene. The CDR3 contains 16 residues. The CDR3 loop reads CASSKGRYRGGYEQYF. DNA for the CDR3: TGTGCCAGCAGCAAAGGCCGATACAGGGGGGGCTACGAGCAGTACTTC.

The CDR3 nucleotides are TGTGCCAGCTCACCAAGGACAGGGGGGCCTTACGAGCAGTACTTC. Its protein product is CASSPRTGGPYEQYF. The chain uses TRBV18 and TRBJ2-7; TRBD1 matches 10 bases. Losses at the gene ends were 2 bases for V and 4 bases for J; bases not matched to a gene: 5. Germline loops: CDR1 KGHSH, CDR2 LQKENI. The CDR3 consists of 15 residues.

The chain combines TRBV5-4 with TRBJ1-5; 9 nucleotides match TRBD1. Trimming at V came to 4 bases and at J to 4 bases, leaving 6 bases not matched to a gene. The CDR3 sequence is 15 residues long. Germline assignment: CDR1 SGHNT and CDR2 YYREEE (reference sequence). The CDR3 nucleotides read TGTGCCAGCAGCCAGGGGACAGGGTTAAATCAGCCCCAGCATTTT. Translated, it gives CASSQGTGLNQPQHF.

This clone is medium-sized within its sample. The chain combines TRBV15 with TRBJ1-2; D possibly corresponds to TRBD1 (5 bases). Trimming shortened V by 5 bases and J by 10 bases, and 11 bases separated the two germline ends. Germline CDR1 LNHNV, CDR2 YYDKDF (reference sequence). The length of the CDR3 is 11 residues. CDR3 amino acids: CATSWGDVYTF. CDR3 nucleotides: TGTGCCACCAGCTGGGGGGACGTCTACACCTTC.

DNA of the CDR3: TGTGCCAGCAGCGGGGGACTAGCGGGAGGTCATGCCGAGCAGTACTTC. Encoded protein: CASSGGLAGGHAEQYF. The rearrangement joins TRBV5-4 to TRBJ2-7; 15 nucleotides agree with TRBD2. Germline CDR1 is SGHNT and CDR2 is YYREEE (reference sequence). Trimming took 4 bases from V and 6 from J; bases not matched to a gene: 8. The CDR3 is 16 residues long.

The rearrangement links TRBV5-4 to TRBJ2-3, with 8 bases lining up with TRBD2. The germline gives CDR1 SGHNT, CDR2 YYREEE (reference sequence). After removal of 1 base from V and 8 bases from J, the junction contained 9 bases not matched to a gene. The CDR3 has 15 amino acids. CDR3 sequence (DNA): TGTGCCAGCAGCTTGTCCACCGGGGGGGGTGGTACGCAGTATTTT. This translates into CASSLSTGGGGTQYF.

The chain has TRBV25-1 and TRBJ2-3; D possibly corresponds to TRBD2 (6 bases). This CDR3 comprises 14 residues. Germline loops: CDR1 MGHDK, CDR2 SYGVNS. Deletions cut 6 bases from V and 12 bases from J, with 22 bases between. The CDR3 DNA reads as TGTGCCAGCAGCGCCCGGGCTAGCGCACTCGCTCAGTATTTT. Encoded protein: CASSARASALAQYF.

V gene TRBV12-3 or TRBV12-4 combines with J gene TRBJ2-7, with D uncertain. Trimming took 4 bases from V and 6 from J, leaving 10 bases between them. The CDR3 sequence is 12 residues long. The CDR3 sequence: CASSSLGSEQYF. The CDR3 DNA is TGTGCCAGCAGTTCCCTCGGTAGCGAGCAGTACTTC.

This clone was seen once. V and J are TRBV11-3 and TRBJ2-7; D is possibly TRBD2 (5 bases). Germline lookup yields CDR1 SGHNT and CDR2 YENEEA. The length of the CDR3 is 13 residues. With 5 bases removed from V and 3 bases from J, the gap between germline ends came to 11 bases. CDR3: CASSQPGDYEQYF. The CDR3 nucleotides are TGTGCCAGCAGCCAACCCGGGGACTACGAGCAGTACTTC.

The rearrangement joins TRBV2 to TRBJ2-2; a possible D gene is TRBD1 (7 bases). CDR1 and CDR2 (germline): SNHLY, FYNNEI. The ends were cut back, 4 bases at V and 7 bases at J, with 16 bases in the middle. The CDR3 has 15 residues. The CDR3 region has the DNA TGTGCCAGCAGTGTGGGACAGACTAGTAGCGGGGAGCTGTTTTTT. It yields the protein CASSVGQTSSGELFF.

The chain uses TRBV24-1 and TRBJ2-2, with D possibly being TRBD1 (6 bases). Germline CDR1 KGHDR, CDR2 SFDVKD. Trimming left V 4 bases short and J 4 bases short, with 15 bases between. The CDR3 consists of 16 residues. Written as DNA, the CDR3 is TGTGCCACCAGTGACGGGACAAGGGGCGGCACCGGGGAGCTGTTTTTT. Protein product: CATSDGTRGGTGELFF.

The chain links TRBV2 to TRBJ2-5; 9 nucleotides line up with TRBD2. Per the germline V gene, CDR1 is SNHLY and CDR2 is FYNNEI. V was pared by 5 bases and J by 1 base, with 5 bases of the junction left unmatched. The CDR3 sequence is 15 residues long. DNA for the CDR3: TGTGCCAGCAGTACTAAGCGGGGGGCCCAAGAGACCCAGTACTTC. Translated, it gives CASSTKRGAQETQYF.

The gene calls are TRBV6-5 and TRBJ2-1; TRBD2 matches 8 bases. The V and J ends lost 2 bases and 2 bases, in that order; junction bases with no gene match: 2. Germline CDR1 reads MNHEY; CDR2 reads SVGAGI. CDR3 length: 15 amino acids. In DNA, the CDR3 is TGTGCCAGCAGTTACGTGCGGGGGGCCTACAATGAGCAGTTCTTC. Its translation: CASSYVRGAYNEQFF.

The chain couples TRBV7-9 to TRBJ2-7; 13 nucleotides agree with TRBD2. Trimming removed 5 bases from V and 7 bases from J; junction bases left unmatched: 11. In germline, CDR1 is SEHNR, CDR2 FQNEAQ (reference sequence). This CDR3 is 16 amino acids long. As DNA, the CDR3 is TGTGCCAGCAGCCTCGGACTAGCGGGAGACGCACAGGAGCAGTACTTC. Translating it yields CASSLGLAGDAQEQYF.

The chain links TRBV4-1 to TRBJ2-5; D is possibly TRBD2 (7 bases). V was clipped by 4 bases and J by 5 bases, with 17 bases between them. CDR3 size: 15 residues. Per the germline V gene, CDR1 is MGHRA and CDR2 is YSYEKL. DNA of the CDR3: TGCGCCAGCAGCCGAGTTCGGGGGGCTAGGGAGACCCAGTACTTC. Its translation: CASSRVRGARETQYF.

This chain links TRBV6-1 with TRBJ2-5; D is ambiguous. Trimming removed 0 bases from V and 5 bases from J, with 7 bases in between. Germline values: CDR1 MNHNS, CDR2 SASEGT. This CDR3 comprises 13 residues. The CDR3 nucleotides read TGTGCCAGCAGTGAAGCGCTAATGGAGACCCAGTACTTC. The encoded protein is CASSEALMETQYF.

The V call is TRBV24-1, the J call TRBJ2-3, with D tentatively TRBD2 (6 bases). The germline gives CDR1 KGHDR, CDR2 SFDVKD. The CDR3 consists of 15 residues. V gave up 3 bases and J gave up 2 bases, with 11 bases separating them. The CDR3 nucleotides read TGTGCCACCAGTGATACGCGGGACCACACAGATACGCAGTATTTT. This translates into CATSDTRDHTDTQYF.

The chain is built from TRBV29-1 and TRBJ2-1; 9 bases are shared with TRBD1. The germline CDR1 and CDR2 sequences are SQVTM and ANQGSEA. The CDR3 length is 14 residues. V shed 6 bases, J shed 10 bases, and the junction held 13 bases outside the gene matches. The CDR3 DNA sequence: TGCAGCGTAGATCCGGGACAGGGACTACTAGAGCAGTTCTTC. It encodes CSVDPGQGLLEQFF.

The chain uses TRBV9 and TRBJ1-3, with 7 bases that match TRBD1. Germline lookup yields CDR1 SGDLS and CDR2 YYNGEE. Trimming cost V 3 bases and J 8 bases; bases outside gene matches: 8. The CDR3 has 14 residues. Here the CDR3 DNA reads TGTGCCAGCAGCGACAGGGGTAAGGGTGACACCATATATTTT. This codes for CASSDRGKGDTIYF.

This clone was observed once. The V gene is TRBV12-3 or TRBV12-4, the J gene TRBJ1-2; tentative D call: TRBD1 (6 bases). The V gene lost 6 bases and the J gene lost 8 bases, with 16 bases spanning the gap. The CDR3 sequence is 13 residues long. The CDR3: CASSSHGGLGYTF. DNA for the CDR3: TGTGCCAGCAGCTCGCACGGGGGGCTGGGCTACACCTTC.